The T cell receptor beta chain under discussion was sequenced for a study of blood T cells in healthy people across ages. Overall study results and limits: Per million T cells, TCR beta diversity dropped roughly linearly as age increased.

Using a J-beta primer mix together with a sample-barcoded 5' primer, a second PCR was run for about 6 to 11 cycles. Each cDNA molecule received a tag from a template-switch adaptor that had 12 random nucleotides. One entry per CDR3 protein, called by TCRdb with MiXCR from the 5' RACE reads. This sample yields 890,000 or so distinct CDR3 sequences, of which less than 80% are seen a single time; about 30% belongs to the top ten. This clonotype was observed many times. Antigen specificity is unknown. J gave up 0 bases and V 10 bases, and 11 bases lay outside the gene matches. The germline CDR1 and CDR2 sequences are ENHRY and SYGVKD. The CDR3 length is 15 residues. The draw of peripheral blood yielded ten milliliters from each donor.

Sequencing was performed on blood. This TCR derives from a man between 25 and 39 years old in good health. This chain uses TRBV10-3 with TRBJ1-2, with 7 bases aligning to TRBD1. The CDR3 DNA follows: TGTGCCACTTGGGAGACAGGGCGAACTAACTATGGCTACACCTTC. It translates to CATWETGRTNYGYTF.